This TCR beta chain was sequenced for a study of identical twins. Germline V gene data show CDR1 as MNHEY and CDR2 as SVGAGI. The V and J ends lost 4 bases and 2 bases respectively, with 11 bases between them. There are 14 residues in the CDR3. TCRdb reanalysed the 5' RACE reads using MiXCR and keeps one entry per CDR3 protein. The sample lists around 250,000 distinct CDR3 sequences, 5.5% to 8% seen once, with 3% to 4.5% in the top ten. This clonotype was recorded at least ten times. These data also formed part of another study, on yellow fever vaccine responses in identical twins.

This clonotype was sampled from a woman between 18 and 29 years old in good health. What was sequenced was memory (CD45RO+) T cells sorted from blood. The genes are TRBV6-5 and TRBJ1-2; D remains unclear. The CDR3 DNA reads TGTGCCAGCAGTTCGGGGTTTGGCAACTATGGCTACACCTTC. Protein: CASSSGFGNYGYTF.